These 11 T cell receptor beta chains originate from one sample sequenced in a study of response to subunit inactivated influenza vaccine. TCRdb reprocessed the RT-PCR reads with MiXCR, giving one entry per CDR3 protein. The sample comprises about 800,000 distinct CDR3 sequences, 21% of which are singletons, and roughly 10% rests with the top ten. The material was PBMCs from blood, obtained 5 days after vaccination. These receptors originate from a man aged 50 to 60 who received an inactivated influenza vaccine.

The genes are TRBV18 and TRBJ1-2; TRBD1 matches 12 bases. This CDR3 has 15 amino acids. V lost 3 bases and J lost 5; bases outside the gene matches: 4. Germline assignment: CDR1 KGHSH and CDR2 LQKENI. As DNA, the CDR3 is TGTGCCAGCTCACCGGGGACAGGGGGCCGTTATGGCTACACCTTC. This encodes CASSPGTGGRYGYTF.

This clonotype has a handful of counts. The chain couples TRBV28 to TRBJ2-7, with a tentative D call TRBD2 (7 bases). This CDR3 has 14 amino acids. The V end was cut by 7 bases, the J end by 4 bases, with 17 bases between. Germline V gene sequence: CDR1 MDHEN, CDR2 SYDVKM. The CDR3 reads CASTGGQGHYEQYF. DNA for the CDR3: TGTGCCAGCACCGGGGGGCAGGGGCATTACGAGCAGTACTTC. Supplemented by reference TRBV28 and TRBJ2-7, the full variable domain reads DVKVTQSSRYLVKRTGEKVFLECVQDMDHENMFWYRQDPGLGLRLIYFSYDVKMKEKGDIPEGYSVSREKKERFSLILESASTNQTSMYLCASTGGQGHYEQYFGPGTRLTVT.

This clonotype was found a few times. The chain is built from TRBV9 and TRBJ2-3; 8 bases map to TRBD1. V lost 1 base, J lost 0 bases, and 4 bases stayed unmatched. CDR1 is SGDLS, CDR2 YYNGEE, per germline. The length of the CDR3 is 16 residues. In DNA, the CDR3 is TGTGCCAGCAGCGTATCAGGGGGCGGTAGCACAGATACGCAGTATTTT. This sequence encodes CASSVSGGGSTDTQYF.

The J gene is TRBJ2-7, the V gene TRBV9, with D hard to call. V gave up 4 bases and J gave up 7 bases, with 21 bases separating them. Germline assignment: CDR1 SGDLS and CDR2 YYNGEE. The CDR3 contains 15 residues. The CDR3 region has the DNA TGTGCCAGCAGCCTAGACCTCGGGCTTGGTCGAGAGCAGTACTTC. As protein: CASSLDLGLGREQYF.

The CDR3 here is CASSMVVYNEQFF. CDR3 sequence (DNA): TGTGCCAGCAGTATGGTTGTCTACAATGAGCAGTTCTTC. The rearrangement uses TRBV6-6 and TRBJ2-1, with D hard to call. Looked up from germline, CDR1 is MNHNY and CDR2 is SVGAGI (reference sequence). This CDR3 is built from 13 residues. V was clipped by 5 bases and J by 3 bases, with 8 bases between them.

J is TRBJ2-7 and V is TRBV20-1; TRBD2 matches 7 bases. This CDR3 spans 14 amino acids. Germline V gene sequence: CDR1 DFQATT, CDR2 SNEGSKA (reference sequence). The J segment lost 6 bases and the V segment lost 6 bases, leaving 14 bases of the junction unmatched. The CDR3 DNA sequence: TGCAGTGCCGAAGCCCTGGGGGAGGGAGTCGAGCAGTACTTC. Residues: CSAEALGEGVEQYF.

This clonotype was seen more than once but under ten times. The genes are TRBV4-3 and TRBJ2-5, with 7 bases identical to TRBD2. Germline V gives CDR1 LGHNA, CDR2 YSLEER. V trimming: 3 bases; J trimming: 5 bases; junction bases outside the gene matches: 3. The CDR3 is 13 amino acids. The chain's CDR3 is CASSQKRGETQYF. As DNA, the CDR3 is TGCGCCAGCAGCCAGAAGCGGGGTGAGACCCAGTACTTC.

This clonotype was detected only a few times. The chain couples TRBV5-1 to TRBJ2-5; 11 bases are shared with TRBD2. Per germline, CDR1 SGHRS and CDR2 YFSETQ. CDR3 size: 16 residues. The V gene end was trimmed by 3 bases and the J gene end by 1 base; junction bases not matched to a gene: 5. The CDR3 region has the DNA TGCGCCAGCAGCTACCAGGGACTAGCGGTCCAAGAGACCCAGTACTTC. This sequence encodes CASSYQGLAVQETQYF.

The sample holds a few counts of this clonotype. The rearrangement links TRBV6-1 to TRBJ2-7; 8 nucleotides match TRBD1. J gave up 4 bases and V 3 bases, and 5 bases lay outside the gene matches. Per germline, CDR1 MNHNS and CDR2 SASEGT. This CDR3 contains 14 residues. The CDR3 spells CASSDTTGGYEQYF. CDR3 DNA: TGTGCCAGCAGTGACACCACAGGGGGTTACGAGCAGTACTTC.

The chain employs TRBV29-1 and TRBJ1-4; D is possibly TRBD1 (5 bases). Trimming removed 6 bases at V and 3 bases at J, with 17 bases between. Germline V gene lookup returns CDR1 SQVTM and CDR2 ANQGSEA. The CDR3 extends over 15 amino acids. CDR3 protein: CSVAKEGDSNEKLFF. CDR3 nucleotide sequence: TGCAGCGTAGCAAAAGAAGGGGATTCTAATGAAAAACTGTTTTTT. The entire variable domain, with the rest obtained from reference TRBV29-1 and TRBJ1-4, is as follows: SAVISQKPSRDICQRGTSLTIQCQVDSQVTMMFWYRQQPGQSLTLIATANQGSEATYESGFVIDKFPISRPNLTFSTLTVSNMSPEDSSIYLCSVAKEGDSNEKLFFGSGTQLSVL.

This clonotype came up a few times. The CDR3 region is CASSTGARGNQPQHF. For the CDR3, the DNA is TGTGCCAGCAGCACCGGGGCCCGGGGAAATCAGCCCCAGCATTTT. This chain uses TRBV6-1 with TRBJ1-5, with a possible D match to TRBD1 (5 bases). The CDR3 extends over 15 amino acids. With 6 bases removed from V and 4 bases from J, the gap between germline ends came to 16 bases. From germline, CDR1 is MNHNS and CDR2 SASEGT.